One and the same sample provided the 26 T cell receptor beta chains below, sequenced in a study of CD8 T cells in Susac syndrome. Reverse transcription of about 0.5 to 1 ug RNA was performed with random hexamers. A single record per CDR3 protein comes from TCRdb applying MiXCR to the immunoSEQ multiplex PCR reads. The sample records about 100,000 distinct CDR3 sequences, 95% being singletons. The sample taken for sequencing was CD8+ T cells from PBMCs. The source is a human donor with Susac syndrome.

The chain has TRBV7-9 and TRBJ2-3; 7 bases are a match to TRBD1. V lost 1 base and J lost 3; bases outside the gene matches: 7. Germline V lookup: CDR1 SEHNR, CDR2 FQNEAQ (reference sequence). CDR3 size: 16 residues. This CDR3 is CASSLGRQGRTDTQYF. Written as DNA, the CDR3 is TGTGCCAGCAGCTTAGGCCGACAGGGAAGGACAGATACGCAGTATTTT.

CDR3 nucleotides: TGCGCCAGCAGCTCAGCGGGAGGGCCAGTGGAGACCCAGTACTTC. This codes for CASSSAGGPVETQYF. The V gene is TRBV5-1, the J gene TRBJ2-5, with 10 bases that match TRBD2. Germline V gene lookup returns CDR1 SGHRS and CDR2 YFSETQ. The V and J ends lost 3 bases and 5 bases, in that order; junction bases with no gene match: 7. There are 15 residues in the CDR3.

The CDR3 reads CSVDGLQETQYF. DNA of the CDR3: TGCAGCGTTGATGGGTTACAAGAGACCCAGTACTTC. The chain has TRBV29-1 and TRBJ2-5; D is ambiguous. Between the trimmed V and J ends, which lost 3 bases and 2 bases, there was a span of 7 bases. Germline loops: CDR1 SQVTM, CDR2 ANQGSEA. There are 12 residues in the CDR3.

The chain combines TRBV4-1 with TRBJ1-2; no clear D gene. The CDR3 sequence is 17 residues long. Trimming took off 1 base at V and 0 bases at J, with 15 bases between the two ends. Germline V lookup: CDR1 MGHRA, CDR2 YSYEKL. The CDR3 DNA sequence: TGCGCCAGCAGCCAAGGACCGCGGCGGAGAGCTAACTATGGCTACACCTTC. This translates into CASSQGPRRRANYGYTF.

This rearrangement joins TRBV11-2 to TRBJ2-2; D might be TRBD1 or TRBD2, each matching 5 bases. V shed 8 bases and J shed 0 bases, with 13 bases lying between them. The germline V gene has CDR1 SGHAT and CDR2 FQNNGV. The CDR3 is 15 residues long. CDR3 region: CASERGDTNTGELFF. Here the CDR3 DNA reads TGTGCCAGCGAGAGGGGAGACACGAACACCGGGGAGCTGTTTTTT. Full variable domain (remainder filled in from reference TRBV11-2 and TRBJ2-2): EAGVAQSPRYKIIEKRQSVAFWCNPISGHATLYWYQQILGQGPKLLIQFQNNGVVDDSQLPKDRFSAERLKGVDSTLKIQPAKLEDSAVYLCASERGDTNTGELFFGEGSRLTVL.

The CDR3, as DNA: TGTGCCAGCAGCCCAAACGGGGGTGAGCAGTTCTTC. Its protein is CASSPNGGEQFF. The chain employs TRBV7-3 and TRBJ2-1, with D maybe TRBD2 (6 bases). With 5 bases removed from V and 9 bases from J, the gap between germline ends came to 11 bases. This CDR3 contains 12 residues. Germline V gene lookup returns CDR1 SGHTA and CDR2 FQGTGA.

In its sample, this clonotype was seen once. The chain joins TRBV6-5 to TRBJ1-6; tentatively, D is TRBD1 (5 bases). V lost 8 bases and J 6 bases, leaving 11 bases between the germline ends. The CDR3 sequence is 13 residues long. Looked up from germline, CDR1 is MNHEY and CDR2 is SVGAGI. The CDR3 nucleotides are TGTGCCAGCCAGGGAGGACTTAATTCACCCCTCCACTTT. Its protein is CASQGGLNSPLHF.

V usage is TRBV11-2 and J usage is TRBJ2-1; 11 positions match TRBD2. Germline V CDR1 and CDR2: SGHAT, FQNNGV. After removal of 5 bases from V and 0 bases from J, the junction contained 9 bases not matched to a gene. The CDR3 is 18 residues long. The CDR3 is CASSPGASGGTSYNEQFF. The CDR3 bases are TGTGCCAGCAGCCCTGGTGCTAGCGGGGGGACCTCCTACAATGAGCAGTTCTTC.

The V and J genes are TRBV4-1 and TRBJ1-5, with 7 bases that match TRBD1. The V gene's germline CDR1 is MGHRA and CDR2 YSYEKL. The ends lost 9 bases at V and 4 bases at J; junction bases unmatched: 12. This CDR3 spans 15 amino acids. The CDR3 sequence: CAREGQQPSNQPQHF. CDR3 DNA: TGCGCCAGGGAGGGACAGCAACCTTCTAATCAGCCCCAGCATTTT.

V and J are TRBV7-9 and TRBJ2-3; D is unclear. V was shortened by 6 bases and J by 14 bases, with 6 bases between the two germline ends. CDR3 length: 8 residues. Germline V gene lookup returns CDR1 SEHNR and CDR2 FQNEAQ (reference sequence). The CDR3 bases are TGTGCCAGCAGTGTCGGGTATTTT. This sequence encodes CASSVGYF.

This chain connects TRBV4-1 to TRBJ1-1; D not resolved. CDR1 and CDR2 from the germline V gene are MGHRA and YSYEKL. Trimming left V 0 bases short and J 7 bases short, with 6 bases between. CDR3 length: 12 amino acids. CDR3 DNA sequence: TGCGCCAGCAGCCAAGAGGTTGGTGAAGCTTTCTTT. The encoded protein is CASSQEVGEAFF.

The chain carries TRBV28 and TRBJ2-5; D might be TRBD1 or TRBD2, each matching 6 bases. Germline assignment: CDR1 MDHEN and CDR2 SYDVKM. Trimming took off 4 bases at V and 4 bases at J, with 13 bases between the two ends. The CDR3 is 14 amino acids. The chain's CDR3 is CASSSLGGGETQYF. The CDR3 DNA follows: TGTGCCAGCAGTTCACTAGGGGGAGGAGAGACCCAGTACTTC.

The chain has TRBV29-1 and TRBJ2-3; 7 bases fit TRBD2. CDR1 is SQVTM, CDR2 ANQGSEA, per germline. V lost 1 base and J lost 1; bases outside the gene matches: 5. The CDR3 spans 15 residues. CDR3 in DNA: TGCAGCGTTGAAGGATGGCTAGCGGGCACAGATACGCAGTATTTT. It codes for CSVEGWLAGTDTQYF.

The V gene is TRBV4-1, the J gene TRBJ2-1; D not resolved. Between the trimmed V and J ends, which lost 5 bases and 0 bases, there was a span of 8 bases. The CDR3 totals 14 residues. Germline CDR1 reads MGHRA; CDR2 reads YSYEKL. This CDR3 is CASSSTHSYNEQFF. CDR3 bases: TGCGCCAGCAGCTCGACTCACTCCTACAATGAGCAGTTCTTC.

The chain links TRBV15 to TRBJ1-1; D perhaps matches TRBD1 (5 bases). The V end lost 1 base, the J end lost 4 bases, and 7 bases lay between the germline ends. Germline CDR1 is LNHNV and CDR2 is YYDKDF (reference sequence). The CDR3 covers 13 residues. The CDR3 DNA sequence: TGTGCCACCAGCAGAGCCGGGGGCACTGAAGCTTTCTTT. Encoded protein: CATSRAGGTEAFF.

The chain joins TRBV5-1 to TRBJ2-3; D not certain. The germline gives CDR1 SGHRS, CDR2 YFSETQ. Trimming shortened V by 4 bases and J by 3 bases, and 12 bases separated the two germline ends. The CDR3 sequence is 14 residues long. This CDR3 is CASSRLSGTDTQYF. The CDR3 DNA is TGCGCCAGCAGCCGACTTTCTGGGACAGATACGCAGTATTTT.

V usage is TRBV24-1 and J usage is TRBJ2-1; D possibly corresponds to TRBD2 (5 bases). Per germline, CDR1 KGHDR and CDR2 SFDVKD. Trimming pared 10 bases from V and 10 bases from J, leaving 13 bases between. CDR3 length equals 11 residues. DNA of the CDR3: TGTGCCACAGAGGTGAGAGGGGAGCAGTTCTTC. As protein: CATEVRGEQFF.

The chain has TRBV24-1 and TRBJ2-1, with TRBD1 matching over 9 bases. Germline-derived CDR1 and CDR2 are KGHDR and SFDVKD. V trimming: 6 bases; J trimming: 9 bases; junction bases outside the gene matches: 11. The CDR3 covers 15 residues. The CDR3 sequence is CATSPTGGEVSEQFF. CDR3 bases: TGTGCCACCAGTCCCACAGGGGGCGAGGTTAGTGAGCAGTTCTTC.

This clonotype was found once. This chain links TRBV29-1 with TRBJ2-3; D is unclear. Trimming shortened V by 3 bases and J by 1 base, and 11 bases separated the two germline ends. Germline CDR1 and CDR2: SQVTM and ANQGSEA. The length of the CDR3 is 14 residues. CDR3 coding DNA: TGCAGCGTTGAGCTAGGTCTCGGCACAGATACGCAGTATTTT. It specifies CSVELGLGTDTQYF.

The chain carries TRBV13 and TRBJ2-5; 9 nucleotides match TRBD1. Germline V gene lookup returns CDR1 PRHDT and CDR2 FYEKMQ (reference sequence). V gave up 5 bases and J gave up 4 bases; unmatched junction bases: 11. This CDR3 is 16 amino acids long. CDR3 nucleotide sequence: TGTGCCAGCAGCGCCTCCGGGACAGGGAGAGGAGAGACCCAGTACTTC. Translating gives CASSASGTGRGETQYF.

The rearrangement links TRBV5-6 to TRBJ1-2; TRBD1 matches 7 bases. This CDR3 is 14 amino acids long. Unmatched junction bases numbered 4, after V lost 4 bases and J lost 1 base. Germline V gene data show CDR1 as SGHDT and CDR2 as YYEEEE. Written as DNA, the CDR3 is TGTGCCAGCAGCGGCACAGGGGTTAACTATGGCTACACCTTC. Its translation: CASSGTGVNYGYTF.

This sequence joins TRBV15 and TRBJ2-1; TRBD2 agrees at 11 bases. CDR3 size: 15 residues. The V gene's germline CDR1 is LNHNV and CDR2 YYDKDF (reference sequence). Trimming took 5 bases from V and 4 from J; bases not matched to a gene: 4. The CDR3 region is CATSAGTSGYNEQFF. The DNA of the CDR3 is TGTGCCACCAGCGCCGGGACTAGCGGTTACAATGAGCAGTTCTTC.

The chain carries TRBV7-2 and TRBJ1-1; the match to TRBD1 covers 10 bases. V lost 5 bases, J lost 3 bases, and 6 bases stayed unmatched. The CDR3 length is 15 residues. Per the germline V gene, CDR1 is SGHTA and CDR2 is FQGNSA. The CDR3 DNA follows: TGTGCCAGCAGCCTGTCCGGGACAGGGGACACTGAAGCTTTCTTT. Translating it yields CASSLSGTGDTEAFF.

The gene calls are TRBV12-5 and TRBJ1-1; D may be TRBD1 (5 bases). The CDR3 extends over 14 amino acids. The germline V and J ends were trimmed by 4 bases and 3 bases, with 12 bases remaining between them. CDR1 LGHNT and CDR2 FRNRAP come from the germline V gene. CDR3 DNA sequence: TGTGCTAGTGGTTGGGATCTGACAGACACTGAAGCTTTCTTT. Protein product: CASGWDLTDTEAFF.

The genes are TRBV18 and TRBJ2-7; 7 bases line up with TRBD2. The V segment lost 1 base and the J segment 0 bases; nucleotides outside the gene matches: 3. CDR3 length: 15 amino acids. CDR1 is KGHSH, CDR2 LQKENI, per germline. In nucleotides, the CDR3 is TGTGCCAGCTCACCACTAGGCGGGAGCTCCTACGAGCAGTACTTC. Protein product: CASSPLGGSSYEQYF. Looking up the rest from reference TRBV18 and TRBJ2-7 gives the full variable domain: NAGVMQNPRHLVRRRGQEARLRCSPMKGHSHVYWYRQLPEEGLKFMVYLQKENIIDESGMPKERFSAEFPKEGPSILRIQQVVRGDSAAYFCASSPLGGSSYEQYFGPGTRLTVT.

The J gene is TRBJ1-6, the V gene TRBV27; TRBD1 agrees at 7 bases. The CDR3 length is 15 residues. Germline values: CDR1 MNHEY, CDR2 SMNVEV (reference sequence). V shed 6 bases, J shed 8 bases, and the junction held 10 bases outside the gene matches. The CDR3 DNA reads TGTGCCAGCAGCCTTACAGGGGTATATCATTCACCCCTCCACTTT. This encodes CASSLTGVYHSPLHF.